The sequence of this TCR beta chain was determined in a study of patients and donors after allogeneic stem cell transplantation. The germline V gene encodes CDR1 LGHNA and CDR2 YSLEER. Trimming cost V 2 bases and J 3 bases, with 14 bases left between them. This CDR3 has 15 amino acids. A single record per CDR3 protein comes from TCRdb applying MiXCR to the RT-PCR reads. The sample shows roughly 40,000 distinct CDR3 sequences, about 30% of them seen only once. This TCR derives from a human donor who was either an allogeneic HSCT recipient or a stem cell or donor lymphocyte infusion donor (not recorded which). It is not recorded whose cells these are; they may come from a transplant donor. The rearrangement links TRBV4-3 to TRBJ2-7; perhaps D is TRBD1 or TRBD2 (5 bases each). Sequencing was carried out using blood, either unsorted or a sorted T cell fraction (not recorded which). The CDR3 spells CASSQLRDHLYEQYF. The DNA of the CDR3 is TGCGCCAGCAGCCAACTCCGGGACCATCTCTACGAGCAGTACTTC.